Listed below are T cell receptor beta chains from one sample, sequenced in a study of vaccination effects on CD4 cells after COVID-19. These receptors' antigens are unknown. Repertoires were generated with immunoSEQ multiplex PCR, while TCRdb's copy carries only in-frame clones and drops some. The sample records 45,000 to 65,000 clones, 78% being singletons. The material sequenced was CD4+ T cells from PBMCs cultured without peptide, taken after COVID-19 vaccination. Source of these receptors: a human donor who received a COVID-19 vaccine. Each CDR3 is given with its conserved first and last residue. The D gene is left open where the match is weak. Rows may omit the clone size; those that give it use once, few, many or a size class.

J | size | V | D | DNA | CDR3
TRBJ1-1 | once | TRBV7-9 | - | TGTGCCAGCAGCTTAGGGAGATTGGGCGGTTCGAACACTGAAGCTTTCTTT | CASSLGRLGGSNTEAFF
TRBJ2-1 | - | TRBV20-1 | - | TGCAGTGCTAAGGACCATGAGCAGTTCTTC | CSAKDHEQFF
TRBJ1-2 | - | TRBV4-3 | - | TGCGCCAGCAGCCAAGAAGGCAGGTTTAACTATGGCTACACCTTC | CASSQEGRFNYGYTF
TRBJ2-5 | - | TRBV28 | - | TGTGCCAGCAGTTTATCCCCTGGTCAGGGCGAAGAGACCCAGTACTTC | CASSLSPGQGEETQYF
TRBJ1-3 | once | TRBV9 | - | TGTGCCAGCAGCGGGGACCCTGGAAACACCATATATTTT | CASSGDPGNTIYF
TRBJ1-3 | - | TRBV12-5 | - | TGTGCTAGTGGTTACCGGGACATAAGAAACACCATATATTTT | CASGYRDIRNTIYF
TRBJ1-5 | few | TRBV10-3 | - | TGTGCCATCATGCAGGGACGCAATCAGCCCCAGCATTTT | CAIMQGRNQPQHF
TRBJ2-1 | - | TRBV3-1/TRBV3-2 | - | TGTGCCAGCAGCCTTCGGGATTTGGGGCACAATGAGCAGTTCTTC | CASSLRDLGHNEQFF
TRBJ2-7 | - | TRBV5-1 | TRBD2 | TGCGCCAGCAGCTTGGTCGGTAGCGGGGGAGGCGAGCAGTACTTC | CASSLVGSGGGEQYF
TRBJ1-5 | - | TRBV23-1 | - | TGCGCCAGCAGTCACCTAGGGGGTTTAAGCAATCAGCCCCAGCATTTT | CASSHLGGLSNQPQHF
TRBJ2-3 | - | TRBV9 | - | TGTGCCAGCAGCGTAAGTCCCGGGGGACGAACACAGTATTTT | CASSVSPGGRTQYF
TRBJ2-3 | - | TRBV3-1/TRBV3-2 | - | TGTGCCAGCAGCCCATTGAGCGGCCCCAAGGATACGCAGTATTTT | CASSPLSGPKDTQYF
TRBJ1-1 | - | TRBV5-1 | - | TGCGCCAGCAGCTTGGCCAGGGGTGGCACTGAAGCTTTCTTT | CASSLARGGTEAFF
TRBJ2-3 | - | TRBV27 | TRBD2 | TGTGCCAGCAGTTTATACAAGACTAGCGGGGGTTTAGATACGCAGTATTTT | CASSLYKTSGGLDTQYF
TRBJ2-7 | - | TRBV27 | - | TGTGCCAGCAGTTTCGCGGCAGGAGATAAGTACGAGCAGTACTTC | CASSFAAGDKYEQYF
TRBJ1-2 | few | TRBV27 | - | TGTGCCAGCAGTTTACGAAGGGGCTATGGCTACACCTTC | CASSLRRGYGYTF
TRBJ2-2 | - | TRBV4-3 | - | TGCGCCAGCAGCCAGGGGAACACCGGGGAGCTGTTTTTT | CASSQGNTGELFF
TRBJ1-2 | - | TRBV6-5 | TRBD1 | TGTGCCAGCAGTTACTCCGGGACAGTACTATATGGCTACACCTTC | CASSYSGTVLYGYTF